This T cell receptor (beta chain) is from a study of T cell changes during pregnancy in multiple sclerosis. CDR3 length: 14 amino acids. Trimming cost V 6 bases and J 6 bases; bases outside gene matches: 6. Germline lookup yields CDR1 LNHDA and CDR2 SQIVND (reference sequence). Sequencing was performed with immunoSEQ multiplex PCR; in TCRdb, only in-frame clones are kept and a portion is missing. In the table there are around 96,000 clones, approximately 95% of which are singletons. The TCR sequence derives from a female donor with multiple sclerosis, enrolled in a pregnancy study. This chain uses TRBV19 with TRBJ2-2, with 8 bases aligning to TRBD1. Specimen: peripheral blood, collected in the first trimester of pregnancy. The CDR3 DNA reads TGTGCCAGTAGCTGGCAGGGGGCTGCCGGGGAGCTGTTTTTT. This encodes CASSWQGAAGELFF.